The T cell receptor (beta chain) under discussion was sequenced for a study of blood T cell repertoires in COVID-19. Turning to the study itself: Samples came from the United States, Italy and Spain, spanning acute and convalescent COVID-19. The analysed material was cDNA or gDNA that came from T cells, B-cell-depleted T cells, or PBMCs.

This CDR3 has 13 amino acids. Trimming left V 3 bases short and J 4 bases short, with 11 bases between. Germline assignment: CDR1 SGDLS and CDR2 YYNGEE. Original processing methods: Reference gene primers were amplified, and this amplification served to estimate nucleated cell counts. The protocol was immunoSEQ multiplex PCR, while the TCRdb copy is restricted to in-frame clones and leaves out a portion. V and J calls and clone size come straight from that table; D and trimming were deduced from the DNA. The data show around 230,000 clones, 65% to 90% seen once. The sequencing input was peripheral blood. The TCR was taken from a man aged 35 to 55 who had recovered from COVID-19. The rearrangement links TRBV9 to TRBJ2-7; D is perhaps TRBD1 (5 bases). CDR3 nucleotides: TGTGCCAGCAGCGGCTCAGGGAATTACGAGCAGTACTTC. The encoded protein is CASSGSGNYEQYF.